This T cell receptor (beta chain) was captured in a study of control samples from healthy donors and cancer patients (dated by TCRdb to about 2020). The germline V gene gives CDR1 as SQVTM and CDR2 as ANQGSEA. The junction shows trimming of 7 bases on V and 1 base on J, plus 17 bases between the germline ends. The CDR3, from cysteine to phenylalanine, totals 15 residues. Kept here is only the CDR3 DNA, which spans 45 bases and is read in frame from base 1. For this clone: Its antigen is not yet known. No clone much larger than this one lies a single base away; base qualities are absent.

Library preparation employed the immunoSEQ multiplex PCR assay. TCRdb obtained this table from immuneACCESS and retained in-frame rearrangements with V and J assigned. These tables miss some clones; where compared with another copy, unresolved V genes account for less than half of the shortfall, and the remainder is unexplained. The sample has 100,000 to 150,000 clones on record, approximately 92% of them singletons. 5.5% to 7% of the sample is in the top ten clones. The chain was built from TRBV29-1 and TRBJ1-5, with the D gene call left open. Material for sequencing was blood. This TCR came from a man aged 18 to 30 in good health. The bases are TGCAGCGGATCTGGTCGGGAACTCAGCAATCAGCCCCAGCATTTT. This encodes CSGSGRELSNQPQHF.